The clone carrying this T cell receptor beta chain was found once. The antigen remains unidentified. Its ends do not fully match the called genes, so a read error is possible. TCRdb redid the calling of the 5' RACE reads with MiXCR, one entry per CDR3 protein. The sample holds 100,000 to 150,000 distinct CDR3 sequences, roughly 6% seen once. This CDR3 comprises 13 residues. Germline CDR1 and CDR2: SGHTA and FQGTGA. This entry is derived from a study of T-cell memory formation after mild COVID-19. Study context: There were largely donor-specific TCR clusters. General study points: Of the contracting clones, CD4+ ones lay mainly in CM and EM, and CD8+ ones in EMRA. Some responding clones appeared in pre-infection memory, suggesting cross-reactive memory joined. Contracting clones from day 15 to 85 showed balanced CD4/CD8; later expanders favored CD4+.

The sample consisted of PBMCs or a T cell subset sorted from them (not recorded which). This TCR came from an adult woman who had mild COVID-19 (a few samples of this study predate the infection). Cell type and time point are not known. The chain has TRBV7-3 and TRBJ1-2, with D unresolved. The CDR3, as DNA: TGTGCCAGCAGATTAATGCAGATGGATGGCTACACCTTC. Protein sequence: CASRLMQMDGYTF.